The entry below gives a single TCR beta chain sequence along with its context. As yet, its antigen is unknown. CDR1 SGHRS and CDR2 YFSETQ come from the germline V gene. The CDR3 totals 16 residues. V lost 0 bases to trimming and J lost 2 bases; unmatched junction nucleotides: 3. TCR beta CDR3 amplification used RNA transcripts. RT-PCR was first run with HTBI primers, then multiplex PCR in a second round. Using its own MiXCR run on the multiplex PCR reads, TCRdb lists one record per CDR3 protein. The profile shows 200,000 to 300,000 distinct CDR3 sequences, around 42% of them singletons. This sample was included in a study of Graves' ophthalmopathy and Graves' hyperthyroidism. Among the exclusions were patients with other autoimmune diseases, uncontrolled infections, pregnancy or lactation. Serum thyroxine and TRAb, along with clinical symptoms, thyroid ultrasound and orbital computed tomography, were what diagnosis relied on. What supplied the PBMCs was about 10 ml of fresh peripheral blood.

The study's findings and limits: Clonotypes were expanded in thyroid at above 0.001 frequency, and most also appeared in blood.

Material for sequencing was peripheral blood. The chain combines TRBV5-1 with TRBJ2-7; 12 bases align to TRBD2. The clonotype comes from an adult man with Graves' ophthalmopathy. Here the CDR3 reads CASSLEGLAGTYEQYF. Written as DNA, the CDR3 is TGCGCCAGCAGCTTGGAGGGACTAGCGGGCACCTACGAGCAGTACTTC.